The clone carrying this T cell receptor (beta chain) was found many times. These data belong to a study of T cells after yellow fever vaccination. Each CDR3 protein is one row after TCRdb ran MiXCR on the 5' RACE reads. The data hold approximately 260,000 distinct CDR3 sequences, with around 5.3% observed a single time. In germline, CDR1 is SGHTA, CDR2 FQGNSA. The CDR3 has 16 amino acids. V lost 3 bases to trimming and J lost 6 bases; unmatched junction nucleotides: 6. The V gene is TRBV7-2, the J gene TRBJ2-2; the match to TRBD2 covers 11 bases. The TCR was taken from a man aged 18 to 29 who received the YFV17D yellow fever vaccine. The sample in question was CD4+ T cells sorted from PBMCs, obtained on the day of the yellow fever booster vaccination. The CDR3 nucleotides are TGTGCCAGCAGCTTTAGCGGGGGGGCGGTCCCCGGGGAGCTGTTTTTT. Translating gives CASSFSGGAVPGELFF.